This is a list of T cell receptor beta chains from one sample in a study of OX40 agonist ivuxolimab in advanced cancers. Measured with immunoSEQ multiplex PCR; TCRdb has only the in-frame clones, and not every one. The sample comprises nearly 70,000 clones, around 86% of which are singletons, and around 8.3% rests with the top ten. The sequencing here drew on CD4+ or CD8+ T cells sorted from blood, taken in a trial of the OX40 agonist ivuxolimab. The receptors originated from an adult with an advanced solid tumor such as melanoma, head and neck, liver or kidney cancer. Each CDR3 is given with its conserved first and last residue. D genes are given only for firm matches. Only part of the rows carry a size: once, few, many, or a class if the clone is expanded.

>TRBJ2-7|TRBV5-1|.|.
TGCGCCAGCAGCTTGGACCCCAGCGGGTTCACCGAGCAGTACTTC
CASSLDPSGFTEQYF
>TRBJ2-2|TRBV4-3|.|.
TGCGCCAGTAGGGTTGGAGGGGGGGATATCGGGGAGCTGTTTTTT
CASRVGGGDIGELFF
>TRBJ2-2|TRBV6-4|TRBD1|.
TGTGCCAGCAGTGTGACAGGGGGCGTCGGGGAGCTGTTTTTT
CASSVTGGVGELFF
>TRBJ1-6|TRBV30|.|.
TGTGCCTGCCCCGGAAGGAGCTCCTATAATTCACCCCTCCACTTT
CACPGRSSYNSPLHF
>TRBJ2-3|TRBV5-4|.|.
TGTGCCAGCAGCTTACAGAAACCGGGACGGAGCACAGATACGCAGTATTTT
CASSLQKPGRSTDTQYF
>TRBJ1-4|TRBV5-8|TRBD1|.
TGTGCCAGCAGACGACAGGGTCGGGCTAATGAAAAACTGTTTTTT
CASRRQGRANEKLFF
>TRBJ2-3|TRBV5-8|.|.
TGTGCCAGCAGTCTTCCCGGACTTCGATTCACAGATACGCAGTATTTT
CASSLPGLRFTDTQYF
>TRBJ1-1|TRBV29-1|.|.
TGCAGCGTTGTCCGGGGAACTGAAGCTTTCTTT
CSVVRGTEAFF
>TRBJ2-3|TRBV13|.|.
TGTGCCAGCAGCTTAGGCCAGGGGACCTCGTGGGCAGATACGCAGTATTTT
CASSLGQGTSWADTQYF
>TRBJ1-1|TRBV6-5|.|.
TGTGCCAGCAGTCAGGGAACTGAAGCTTTCTTT
CASSQGTEAFF
>TRBJ2-1|TRBV29-1|.|.
TGCAGCGTTGAGGGGGGTAGCTCCTACAATGAGCAGTTCTTC
CSVEGGSSYNEQFF
>TRBJ1-1|TRBV6-5|TRBD1|.
TGTGCCAGCAGTTCCCCCCACAGGGGTTCGGGGACTGAAGCTTTCTTT
CASSSPHRGSGTEAFF
>TRBJ1-1|TRBV7-3|.|.
TGTGCCAGCAGCTTAAAGGGGACGAACACTGAAGCTTTCTTT
CASSLKGTNTEAFF
>TRBJ2-1|TRBV27|.|.
TGTGCCAGCAGTATCCAGACTAGTCGGGTTGCCTACAATGAGCAGTTCTTC
CASSIQTSRVAYNEQFF
>TRBJ1-6|TRBV6-1|.|.
TGTGCCAGCCGGACAGCTCTGGATTCACCCCTCCACTTT
CASRTALDSPLHF
>TRBJ2-1|TRBV19|.|.
TGTGCCAGTAGTATTCAGTACGCAGGTAACTCCTACAATGAGCAGTTCTTC
CASSIQYAGNSYNEQFF
>TRBJ1-5|TRBV6-1|.|.
TGTGCCAGCAGGCCTCAAGGGCGCAATCAGCCCCAGCATTTT
CASRPQGRNQPQHF
>TRBJ1-1|TRBV14|TRBD1|once
TGTGCCAGCAGCCACAAACCGACAGGGCAAACTGAAGCTTTCTTT
CASSHKPTGQTEAFF
>TRBJ2-3|TRBV5-1|.|few
TGCGCCAGCAGCTTGGCTGGGGGGGCCTCTGGCACAGATACGCAGTATTTT
CASSLAGGASGTDTQYF
>TRBJ1-2|TRBV4-3|.|.
TGCGCCAGCAGCCAAGGGGAGAGCTATGGCTACACCTTC
CASSQGESYGYTF
>TRBJ2-2|TRBV7-2|TRBD2|.
TGTGCCAGCAGCTCACGGGAGTTAGCGGGGGGCGGGACCGGGGAGCTGTTTTTT
CASSSRELAGGGTGELFF
>TRBJ1-2|TRBV29-1|TRBD1|.
TGCAGCGTCCGCCCCGGGACAGGGACCGGTGGCTACACCTTC
CSVRPGTGTGGYTF
>TRBJ1-1|TRBV5-1|TRBD1|.
TGCGCCACCTCTTTTGGGGCAGGGGGCGGTGAAGCTTTCTTT
CATSFGAGGGEAFF